This TCR beta chain was documented in a study of shared clonotypes between healthy human individuals. Study in general: A donor's plate count was three for CD4 naive and three for CD4 memory; CD8 naive had two and CD8 memory one. General observations from the study: Naive subsets usually exceeded memory subsets in estimated richness. Naive CD4 clonotypes were shared across several donors at around 5.4%. Non-shared clonotypes showed lower generation probabilities than clonotypes common to all four donors.

With regard to this clone: Its antigen remains unknown. Distinct nucleotide sequences in the sample also encode this CDR3.

Libraries were prepared by immunoSEQ multiplex PCR; TCRdb keeps only in-frame clonotypes and omits some of them. The profile shows more than 900,000 clones, around 78% of them singletons. Trimming pared 4 bases from V and 3 bases from J, leaving 6 bases between. Germline CDR1 SGHRS, CDR2 YFSETQ. The CDR3 covers 12 residues. The sequenced sample was memory CD4+ T cells from PBMCs. The subset here: CD45RA-negative fraction. This TCR came from a man aged 18-30 years in good health. Some clones in this sample may be carry-over from other donors' samples. The rearrangement links TRBV5-1 to TRBJ2-3; D is unclear. The CDR3 DNA sequence: TGCGCCAGCAGCCCCAGGACAGATACGCAGTATTTT. It specifies CASSPRTDTQYF.